These 32 T cell receptor beta chains were sequenced from one sample in a study of early stage breast cancer tumors. The repertoire was sequenced with immunoSEQ multiplex PCR; TCRdb's copy has only in-frame clones and lacks some. The profile shows 7,000 or so clones, around two thirds of them singletons. Specimen: normal breast tissue next to the tumor. Receptor source: a person in their fifties or sixties with breast cancer.

This clone was counted once. The chain carries TRBV11-2 and TRBJ2-1; D is unclear. This CDR3 comprises 13 residues. Trimming left V 1 base short and J 13 bases short, with 14 bases between. Germline V CDR1 and CDR2: SGHAT, FQNNGV. The CDR3 DNA follows: TGTGCCAGCAGCTTAGGGCGGAGTACTGCTCAGTTCTTC. Its protein is CASSLGRSTAQFF.

The chain links TRBV4-1 to TRBJ2-1; no definite D call. Per germline, CDR1 MGHRA and CDR2 YSYEKL. V lost 1 base and J lost 0, with 10 bases in between. This CDR3 is 16 amino acids long. In DNA form, the CDR3 reads TGCGCCAGCAGCCAAGTCTACAGAGACTCCTACAATGAGCAGTTCTTC. Amino acid sequence: CASSQVYRDSYNEQFF.

The chain combines TRBV29-1 with TRBJ2-7; D tentatively reads TRBD1 or TRBD2 (5 bases each). Germline CDR1 reads SQVTM; CDR2 reads ANQGSEA. Trimming took off 5 bases at V and 7 bases at J, with 15 bases between the two ends. The CDR3 sequence is 12 residues long. The chain's CDR3 is CSVSGTSREQYF. DNA of the CDR3: TGCAGCGTTTCCGGGACCAGTCGTGAGCAGTACTTC.

The chain couples TRBV5-1 to TRBJ1-1; maybe TRBD1 (5 bases). V lost 0 bases, J lost 7 bases, and 16 bases lay in between. CDR1 is SGHRS, CDR2 YFSETQ, per germline. The CDR3 contains 15 residues. As DNA, the CDR3 is TGCGCCAGCAGCTTGGAAGGCAGGGAGTATGATGAAGCTTTCTTT. It specifies CASSLEGREYDEAFF.

V is TRBV4-3 and J is TRBJ1-2; no clear D. With 0 bases removed from V and 5 bases from J, the gap between germline ends came to 10 bases. The germline gives CDR1 LGHNA, CDR2 YSLEER. The length of the CDR3 is 14 residues. The CDR3 here is CASSQEYSQYGYTF. The CDR3 coding sequence is TGCGCCAGCAGCCAAGAGTACAGTCAGTATGGCTACACCTTC.

V gene TRBV5-1 combines with J gene TRBJ2-1; TRBD2 matches at 8 bases. The germline V gene has CDR1 SGHRS and CDR2 YFSETQ. The CDR3 is 15 amino acids. Trimming cost V 3 bases and J 5 bases; bases outside gene matches: 7. The chain's CDR3 is CASSWAAGANNEQFF. CDR3 DNA: TGCGCCAGCAGCTGGGCAGCGGGAGCCAACAATGAGCAGTTCTTC. The full variable domain, with the rest looked up from reference TRBV5-1 and TRBJ2-1, is KAGVTQTPRYLIKTRGQQVTLSCSPISGHRSVSWYQQTPGQGLQFLFEYFSETQRNKGNFPGRFSGRQFSNSRSEMNVSTLELGDSALYLCASSWAAGANNEQFFGPGTRLTVL.

The CDR3, as DNA: TGTGCCAGCAGCCAAGCTGGGGTCCATGGCTACACCTTC. Translating it yields CASSQAGVHGYTF. The chain links TRBV14 to TRBJ1-2; D is undetermined. From germline, CDR1 is SGHDN and CDR2 FVKESK. Trimming pared 1 base from V and 6 bases from J, leaving 9 bases between. The CDR3 is 13 residues long.

The chain combines TRBV13 with TRBJ2-7, with no clear D. V shed 7 bases and J shed 3 bases, with 13 bases lying between them. The germline gives CDR1 PRHDT, CDR2 FYEKMQ (reference sequence). The CDR3 has 13 residues. The CDR3 is CASTERAFYEQYF. CDR3 DNA: TGTGCCAGCACTGAAAGGGCCTTCTACGAGCAGTACTTC.

This chain connects TRBV6-5 to TRBJ1-2; D not certain. The germline gives CDR1 MNHEY, CDR2 SVGAGI. The V end lost 5 bases, the J end lost 5 bases, and 18 bases lay between the germline ends. This CDR3 has 15 amino acids. DNA for the CDR3: TGTGCCAGCAGTAACCGGGCCCCGGGTCGGTATGGCTACACCTTC. It translates to CASSNRAPGRYGYTF.

This rearrangement joins TRBV5-6 to TRBJ2-1; 11 positions match TRBD2. CDR1 is SGHDT, CDR2 YYEEEE, per germline. The J segment lost 3 bases and the V segment lost 4 bases, leaving 6 bases of the junction unmatched. The CDR3 is 16 amino acids. The CDR3 reads CASSRRGTSGYNEQFF. The CDR3, as DNA: TGTGCCAGCAGCCGCCGAGGGACTAGCGGCTACAATGAGCAGTTCTTC.

This sequence joins TRBV5-1 and TRBJ2-5; 13 positions match TRBD2. CDR1 SGHRS and CDR2 YFSETQ come from the germline V gene. Germline trimming cut 2 bases from V and 4 bases from J; bases unmatched to any gene: 5. This CDR3 contains 16 residues. Here the CDR3 DNA reads TGCGCCAGCAGCTTAGGACTAGCGGGAGATACAGAGACCCAGTACTTC. It specifies CASSLGLAGDTETQYF.

The V gene is TRBV7-3, the J gene TRBJ2-7; perhaps TRBD1 as D (6 bases). The CDR3 runs 13 residues. The germline V gene encodes CDR1 SGHTA and CDR2 FQGTGA. V lost 3 bases to trimming and J lost 6 bases, with 12 bases between them. The CDR3 coding sequence is TGTGCCAGCAGCTTGGCCCTCAGGGGCGAGCAGTACTTC. This gives the protein CASSLALRGEQYF.

The chain carries TRBV5-6 and TRBJ2-3; 9 bases are a match to TRBD2. The CDR3 has 15 amino acids. V was pared by 0 bases and J by 1 base, with 0 bases of the junction left unmatched. Per germline, CDR1 SGHDT and CDR2 YYEEEE. CDR3 in amino acids: CASSLGGRGTDTQYF. In DNA, the CDR3 is TGTGCCAGCAGCTTGGGCGGGAGGGGCACAGATACGCAGTATTTT.

The CDR3 coding sequence is TGCGCCAGCAGCTTGAGGACTAGCGGGAATTCCCACAATGAGCAGTTCTTC. Translated, it gives CASSLRTSGNSHNEQFF. This chain joins TRBV5-1 and TRBJ2-1; the match to TRBD2 covers 12 bases. The junction had 7 bases not matched to a gene; V was cut back by 1 base and J by 5 bases. CDR3 size: 17 residues. Germline V gene sequence: CDR1 SGHRS, CDR2 YFSETQ.

The rearrangement links TRBV9 to TRBJ1-2; 7 nucleotides match TRBD1. From germline, CDR1 is SGDLS and CDR2 YYNGEE. After removal of 1 base from V and 3 bases from J, the junction contained 6 bases not matched to a gene. The CDR3 extends over 15 amino acids. DNA of the CDR3: TGTGCCAGCAGCGTATCCGAGGGGGCTGACTATGGCTACACCTTC. Its protein product is CASSVSEGADYGYTF.

This clone has a handful of counts. This sequence joins TRBV5-4 and TRBJ1-3; 9 positions agree with TRBD1. Germline CDR1 reads SGHNT; CDR2 reads YYREEE (reference sequence). This CDR3 has 16 residues. The trim removed 4 bases at V and 2 bases at J, leaving 7 bases unmatched. CDR3 coding DNA: TGTGCCAGCAGCATTACCGGGACAGGGACTGGAAACACCATATATTTT. This codes for CASSITGTGTGNTIYF.

V is TRBV9 and J is TRBJ2-2, with unresolved D. Germline V gives CDR1 SGDLS, CDR2 YYNGEE. The CDR3 is made up of 14 amino acids. V was trimmed by 5 bases and J by 2 bases, leaving 10 bases between them. The CDR3 sequence: CASSYRHNTGELFF. The CDR3 nucleotides read TGTGCCAGCAGTTACCGACACAACACCGGGGAGCTGTTTTTT.

The sample holds a few counts of this clone. The rearrangement joins TRBV12-5 to TRBJ1-1, with a possible D match to TRBD1 (6 bases). Germline V gene sequence: CDR1 LGHNT, CDR2 FRNRAP. V dropped 6 bases and J dropped 5 bases, with 19 bases sitting between them. The CDR3 spans 15 residues. The CDR3 sequence: CASGFSQGYDTEAFF. CDR3 bases: TGTGCTAGTGGCTTCTCTCAGGGGTATGATACTGAAGCTTTCTTT. The full variable domain, completed using reference TRBV12-5 and TRBJ1-1, is DARVTQTPRHKVTEMGQEVTMRCQPILGHNTVFWYRQTMMQGLELLAYFRNRAPLDDSGMPKDRFSAEMPDATLATLKIQPSEPRDSAVYFCASGFSQGYDTEAFFGQGTRLTVV.

This clone is categorized as medium-sized. This chain links TRBV2 with TRBJ2-7; 7 nucleotides agree with TRBD2. The CDR3 spans 15 residues. Per the germline V gene, CDR1 is SNHLY and CDR2 is FYNNEI. With V trimmed by 5 bases and J by 2 bases, 9 bases remained unmatched. CDR3 loop: CASSPVRGSAYEQYF. CDR3 bases: TGTGCCAGCAGTCCCGTCCGCGGGAGCGCCTACGAGCAGTACTTC.

The chain employs TRBV29-1 and TRBJ2-7; 9 bases are a match to TRBD1. The trim removed 6 bases at V and 3 bases at J, leaving 6 bases unmatched. The CDR3 is 13 residues long. Germline CDR1 reads SQVTM; CDR2 reads ANQGSEA. CDR3 sequence reads: CSVAQDRGYEQYF. Written as DNA, the CDR3 is TGCAGCGTAGCCCAGGACAGGGGCTACGAGCAGTACTTC.

The chain employs TRBV2 and TRBJ2-1, with D possibly being TRBD2 (5 bases). Germline loops: CDR1 SNHLY, CDR2 FYNNEI. Trimming stripped 4 bases from V and 0 bases from J, with 10 bases between. The CDR3 contains 15 residues. The CDR3 coding sequence is TGTGCCAGCAGTGTAGGGAGCGGCTCCTACAATGAGCAGTTCTTC. Its translation: CASSVGSGSYNEQFF.

The chain recombines TRBV7-9 with TRBJ2-7; D perhaps matches TRBD2 (7 bases). The CDR3 extends over 13 amino acids. Germline-derived CDR1 and CDR2 are SEHNR and FQNEAQ (reference sequence). Between the trimmed V and J ends, which lost 4 bases and 2 bases, there was a span of 9 bases. The CDR3, as DNA: TGTGCCAGCAGCTCGGGGGGCACCTACGAGCAGTACTTC. It specifies CASSSGGTYEQYF.

About this clone: The junction departs from the called germline gene at one end, perhaps through a read error. Different DNA sequences within this sample yield the same CDR3. V is TRBV29-1 and J is TRBJ1-1; TRBD1 might be the D (5 bases). The CDR3 has 13 residues. Germline CDR1 and CDR2: SQVTM and ANQGSEA. The CDR3 DNA is TGCAGCGTTGTAAAGGGTCAGGGAACTGAAGCTTTCTTC. This codes for CSVVKGQGTEAFF.

V is TRBV20-1 and J is TRBJ1-3; D not resolved. Between the trimmed V and J ends, which lost 0 bases and 4 bases, there was a span of 1 base. The CDR3 length is 11 residues. Germline V gene data show CDR1 as DFQATT and CDR2 as SNEGSKA (reference sequence). CDR3 nucleotides: TGCAGTGCTAGAGAGGGAAACACCATATATTTT. Amino acids: CSAREGNTIYF.

This chain connects TRBV9 to TRBJ2-7; 9 nucleotides line up with TRBD2. The CDR3 runs to 15 residues. Trimming at V came to 0 bases and at J to 6 bases, leaving 7 bases not matched to a gene. The germline V gene has CDR1 SGDLS and CDR2 YYNGEE. In DNA form, the CDR3 reads TGTGCCAGCAGCGTAGGCCAGCGGGAGGACGGCGAGCAGTACTTC. Translating it yields CASSVGQREDGEQYF.

This chain uses TRBV4-1 with TRBJ2-2; possibly TRBD1 for D (5 bases). The CDR3 is 15 residues long. Trimming cost V 1 base and J 4 bases, with 10 bases left between them. Looked up from germline, CDR1 is MGHRA and CDR2 is YSYEKL. CDR3 sequence (DNA): TGCGCCAGCAGCCAAGGCGGACACTCCACCGGGGAGCTGTTTTTT. It codes for CASSQGGHSTGELFF.

The chain employs TRBV11-1 and TRBJ2-7; TRBD2 matches 7 bases. Germline CDR1 reads SGHAT; CDR2 reads FQDESV (reference sequence). The CDR3 has 16 residues. The V and J ends lost 1 base and 2 bases, in that order; junction bases with no gene match: 8. The CDR3 bases are TGTGCCAGCAGCTTAGACCTAGCGGAAGTTACCTACGAGCAGTACTTC. This gives the protein CASSLDLAEVTYEQYF.

CDR3 residues: CASSLGQVNEQFF. The CDR3 coding sequence is TGTGCCAGCAGCTTAGGACAGGTCAATGAGCAGTTCTTC. The rearrangement joins TRBV11-2 to TRBJ2-1; D might be TRBD1 (6 bases). In germline, CDR1 is SGHAT, CDR2 FQNNGV. V was trimmed by 1 base and J by 6 bases, leaving 7 bases between them. The CDR3 is 13 amino acids.

In DNA form, the CDR3 reads TGTGCCAGCAGGGACAGGGGCGGGTCCGGGGAGCTGTTTTTT. It translates to CASRDRGGSGELFF. V and J are TRBV27 and TRBJ2-2, with TRBD1 matching over 9 bases. Trimming took 6 bases from V and 6 from J; bases not matched to a gene: 5. This CDR3 region has 14 residues. CDR1 and CDR2 (germline): MNHEY, SMNVEV (reference sequence).

The rearrangement uses TRBV19 and TRBJ2-7, with TRBD2 matching over 8 bases. The germline V gene has CDR1 LNHDA and CDR2 SQIVND (reference sequence). The CDR3 is 13 residues long. With 5 bases clipped from V and 3 bases from J, the junction kept 3 bases outside the gene matches. DNA for the CDR3: TGTGCCAGTAGTGCGGGGGGAGGCTACGAGCAGTACTTC. Amino acid sequence: CASSAGGGYEQYF. Combining the CDR3 with reference TRBV19 and TRBJ2-7 gives the whole variable domain DGGITQSPKYLFRKEGQNVTLSCEQNLNHDAMYWYRQDPGQGLRLIYYSQIVNDFQKGDIAEGYSVSREKKESFPLTVTSAQKNPTAFYLCASSAGGGYEQYFGPGTRLTVT.

The chain recombines TRBV11-2 with TRBJ2-7, with 8 nucleotides matching TRBD1. V lost 0 bases to trimming and J lost 9 bases; unmatched junction nucleotides: 10. In germline, CDR1 is SGHAT, CDR2 FQNNGV. The CDR3 loop spans 15 amino acids. DNA for the CDR3: TGTGCCAGCAGCTTAGATCCCACCGGGACAGGCGCGCAGTACTTC. Its protein is CASSLDPTGTGAQYF.

This chain uses TRBV5-4 with TRBJ2-2; the match to TRBD2 covers 7 bases. Germline V CDR1 and CDR2: SGHNT, YYREEE (reference sequence). V was clipped by 4 bases and J by 3 bases; unmatched bases: 9. The CDR3 spans 16 residues. CDR3 in DNA: TGTGCCAGCAGCCGAGAGGGAGGGCCCGACACCGGGGAGCTGTTTTTT. This sequence encodes CASSREGGPDTGELFF.